One T cell receptor beta chain is described in this entry. Which antigen it targets is not known. One base away there is no much larger clone; base qualities are not given. V is reduced by 3 bases and J by 7 bases, leaving a spacing of 18 bases between them. The CDR3 holds 15 amino acids from the cysteine to the phenylalanine. Solely the CDR3 DNA is kept, with 45 bases framed from the first base. The germline V gene (reference sequence) gives CDR1 as GTSNPN and CDR2 as SVGIG. This specimen comes from a study of beta chain features in type 1 diabetes (dated by TCRdb to 2016 to 2019). Background on the whole study: Mean age, gender distribution, total cell number and subset yield were not different between patients and healthy donors. Regulatory and stem cell-like memory subsets were isolated from only 8 patients and roughly 8 healthy donors, whereas naive and central memory subsets came from all 30 or so donors. A total of approximately 110,000,000 sorted cells were examined across all samples, and a strong correlation was observed between cell number per subset and RNA yield. In the study, TCRB repertoires of sorted circulating CD4+ T cell subsets from recently diagnosed type 1 diabetes patients were compared with those of matched healthy donors. General conclusions and limits of the study: Type 1 diabetes patients showed a moderate but significant shortening of TCRB CDR3 length in all four CD4+ subsets. Because small numbers of individuals were included in the HLA sub-analyses, any influence of HLA type on TCRB rearrangement was left unresolved. Fewer insertions and more nucleotide deletions at VDJ recombination sites were observed in patients with type 1 diabetes, implying thymic rearrangement abnormalities. Because cDNA was sequenced instead of genomic DNA, highly expressing activated cells could be over-represented, though the groups showed no difference in activation or CD3 levels. Shorter templates might be favored by PCR, yet because patient and control samples were amplified and corrected together, any such skew would affect both groups equally. Naive, central memory and regulatory TCRB repertoires appeared to be more alike among patients than among healthy donors.

From each donor, a single peripheral blood sample of about 100 mL on average was drawn into heparinised tubes. A BD FACSAria II was used to sort naive, central memory, regulatory and stem cell-like memory CD4+ T cells with a panel that included CD45RO, CCR7, CD25, CD127, CD95 and CD27. Every sorted population had a purity above 95%. PBMCs were isolated right away by Lymphoprep density gradient centrifugation and were stained directly, without culture. So that batch effects would be minimized, each experiment stained and sorted samples in pairs, pairing one healthy donor with one patient. The entire amount of isolated RNA was reverse transcribed using the High Capacity cDNA Reverse Transcription Kit, so the sequenced TCRB transcripts were expressed ones. Naive, central memory and regulatory T cell samples underwent deep immunoSEQ sequencing, averaging about 3.57 million total reads per sample. Sorted cells were lysed in RLT buffer, and RNA was extracted using DNase-treated RNeasy Micro or Mini kits according to cell number. Each cell subset was processed on its own to prevent cross-contamination, while patient and healthy donor samples were processed together. The immunoSEQ multiplex PCR was used to amplify TCRB sequences from cDNA, generating 87-bp fragments that spanned the CDR3 region. Sequencing of the amplicons was done on the Illumina HiSeq platform. The study's own analysis went as follows. PCR bias was computationally corrected using synthetic template baselines, reads within Hamming distance 2 were collapsed, and singletons that could not be merged were discarded. Reads were aligned against IMGT to assign V, D and J genes, CDR3 length and insertions or deletions at six rearrangement sites. Within each subset, clonotype counts were normalized to sorted cell number, and only after that were true diversity and Gini coefficients computed with the tcR R package. Repertoire sharing was quantified using the overlap coefficient calculated on TCRB nucleotide sequences. As a proxy for the pre-selection repertoire, out-of-frame TCRB sequences from naive cells were analyzed. In TCRdb, the immuneACCESS table is reduced to in-frame sequences with V and J assigned. These tables do not hold every clone; where another copy was compared, an unresolved V gene accounts for under half, and the others remain unexplained. V and J calls and clone size are copied from that table; D and trimming were computed from the DNA. A total of some 410,000 clones appear in this sample, about an eighth of them only once. The ten largest make up about 0.042% of the sample.

The rearranged chain carries TRBV30 and TRBJ1-4; TRBD1 is a weak D gene call, 6 bases matching. Sequences were obtained from naive CD4+ T cells from blood. Taken with the paper, the label for cell subset or site translates to: true naive CD4+ T cells. This receptor was obtained from a woman aged 18-29 years in good health. The CDR3 reads CAWRVPRGRIEKLFF. The bases are TGTGCCTGGAGGGTGCCCCGGGGGCGGATTGAAAAACTGTTTTTT.